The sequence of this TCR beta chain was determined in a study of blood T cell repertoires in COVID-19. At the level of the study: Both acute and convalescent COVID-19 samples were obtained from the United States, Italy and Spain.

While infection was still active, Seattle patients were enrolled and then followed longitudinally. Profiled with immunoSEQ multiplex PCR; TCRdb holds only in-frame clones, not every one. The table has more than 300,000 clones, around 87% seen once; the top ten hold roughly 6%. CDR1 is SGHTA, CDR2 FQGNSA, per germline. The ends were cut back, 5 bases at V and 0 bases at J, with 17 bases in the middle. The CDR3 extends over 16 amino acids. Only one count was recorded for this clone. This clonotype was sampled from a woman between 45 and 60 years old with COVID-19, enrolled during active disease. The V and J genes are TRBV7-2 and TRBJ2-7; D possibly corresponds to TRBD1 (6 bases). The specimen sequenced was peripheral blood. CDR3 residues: CASSSQTGRVSYEQYF. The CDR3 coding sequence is TGTGCCAGCAGCAGCCAGACAGGTCGTGTCTCCTACGAGCAGTACTTC. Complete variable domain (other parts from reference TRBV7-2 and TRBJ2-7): GAGVSQSPSNKVTEKGKDVELRCDPISGHTALYWYRQSLGQGLEFLIYFQGNSAPDKSGLPSDRFSAERTGGSVSTLTIQRTQQEDSAVYLCASSSQTGRVSYEQYFGPGTRLTVT.